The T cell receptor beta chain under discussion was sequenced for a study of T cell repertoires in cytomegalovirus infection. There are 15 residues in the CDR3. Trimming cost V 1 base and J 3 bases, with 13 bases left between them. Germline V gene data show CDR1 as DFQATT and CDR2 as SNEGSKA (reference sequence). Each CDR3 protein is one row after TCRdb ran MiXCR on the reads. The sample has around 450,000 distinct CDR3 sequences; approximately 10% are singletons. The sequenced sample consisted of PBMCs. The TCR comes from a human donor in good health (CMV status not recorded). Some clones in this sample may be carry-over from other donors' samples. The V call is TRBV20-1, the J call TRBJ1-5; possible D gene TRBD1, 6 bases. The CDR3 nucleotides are TGCAGTGCTAGAGGGGGGCGCGGGTTCAATCAGCCCCAGCATTTT. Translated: CSARGGRGFNQPQHF.